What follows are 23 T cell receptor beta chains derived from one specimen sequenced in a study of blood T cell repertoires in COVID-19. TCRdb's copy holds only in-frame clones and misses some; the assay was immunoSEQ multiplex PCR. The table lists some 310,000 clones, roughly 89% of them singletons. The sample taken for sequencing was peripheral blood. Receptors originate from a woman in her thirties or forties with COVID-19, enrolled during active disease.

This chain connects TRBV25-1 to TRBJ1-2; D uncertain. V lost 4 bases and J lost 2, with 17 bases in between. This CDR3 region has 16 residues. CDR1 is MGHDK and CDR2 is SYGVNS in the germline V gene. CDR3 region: CASSGRGGPANYGYTF. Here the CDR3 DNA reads TGTGCCAGCAGTGGACGAGGAGGACCAGCCAACTATGGCTACACCTTC.

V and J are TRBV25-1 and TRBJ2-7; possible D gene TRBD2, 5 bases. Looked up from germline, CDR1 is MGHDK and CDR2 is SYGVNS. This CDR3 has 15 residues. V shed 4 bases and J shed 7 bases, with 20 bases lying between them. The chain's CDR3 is CASSGLPGPTGEQYF. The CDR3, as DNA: TGTGCCAGCAGTGGTCTTCCGGGCCCCACGGGAGAGCAGTACTTC.

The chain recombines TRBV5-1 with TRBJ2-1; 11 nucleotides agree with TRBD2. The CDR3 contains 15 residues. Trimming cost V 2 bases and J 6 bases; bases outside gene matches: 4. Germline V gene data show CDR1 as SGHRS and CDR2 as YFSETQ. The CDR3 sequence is CASSFGLAGTNEQFF. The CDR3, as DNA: TGCGCCAGCAGCTTTGGACTAGCGGGTACCAATGAGCAGTTCTTC.

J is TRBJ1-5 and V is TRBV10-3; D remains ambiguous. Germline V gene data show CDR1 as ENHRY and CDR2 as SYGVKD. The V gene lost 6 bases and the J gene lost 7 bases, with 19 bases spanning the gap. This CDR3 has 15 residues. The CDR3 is CAIRPGGGNDQPQHF. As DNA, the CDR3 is TGTGCCATCAGGCCAGGTGGTGGAAATGACCAGCCCCAGCATTTT.

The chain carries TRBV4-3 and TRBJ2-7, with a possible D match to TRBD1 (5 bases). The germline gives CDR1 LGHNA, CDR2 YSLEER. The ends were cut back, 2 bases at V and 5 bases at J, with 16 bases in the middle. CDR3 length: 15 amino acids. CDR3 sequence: CASSQRYPGRHEQYF. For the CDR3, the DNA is TGCGCCAGCAGCCAAAGGTATCCAGGGCGGCACGAGCAGTACTTC.

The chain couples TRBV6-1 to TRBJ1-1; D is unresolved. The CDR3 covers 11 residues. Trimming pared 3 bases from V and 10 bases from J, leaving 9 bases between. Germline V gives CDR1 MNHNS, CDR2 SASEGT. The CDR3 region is CASSEAGRAFF. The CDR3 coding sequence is TGTGCCAGCAGTGAGGCAGGCAGAGCTTTCTTT.

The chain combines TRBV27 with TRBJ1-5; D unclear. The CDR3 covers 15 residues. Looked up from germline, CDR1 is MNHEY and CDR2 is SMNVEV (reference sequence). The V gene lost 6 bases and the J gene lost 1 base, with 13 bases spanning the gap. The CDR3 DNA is TGTGCCAGCAGAGACAAGGCCTGGAGCAATCAGCCCCAGCATTTT. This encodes CASRDKAWSNQPQHF.

CDR3: CASSQGGGVAEQYF. The CDR3 DNA reads TGTGCCAGCAGCCAAGGCGGAGGGGTGGCCGAGCAGTACTTC. This chain uses TRBV4-2 with TRBJ2-7; a possible D gene is TRBD2 (6 bases). From germline, CDR1 is LGHNA and CDR2 YNFKEQ. CDR3 length equals 14 residues. V dropped 1 base and J dropped 6 bases, with 13 bases sitting between them.

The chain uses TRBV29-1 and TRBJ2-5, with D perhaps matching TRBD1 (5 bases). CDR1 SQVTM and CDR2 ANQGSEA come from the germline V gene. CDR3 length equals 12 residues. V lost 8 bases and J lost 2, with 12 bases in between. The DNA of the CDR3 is TGCAGCACCAAAGGGGCACAAGAGACCCAGTACTTC. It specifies CSTKGAQETQYF.

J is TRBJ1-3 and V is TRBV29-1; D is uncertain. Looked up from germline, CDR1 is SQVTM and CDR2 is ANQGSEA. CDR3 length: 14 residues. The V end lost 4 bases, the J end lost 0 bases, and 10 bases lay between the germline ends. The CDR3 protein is CSVASVSSGNTIYF. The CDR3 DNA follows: TGCAGCGTTGCTTCTGTGAGCTCTGGAAACACCATATATTTT.

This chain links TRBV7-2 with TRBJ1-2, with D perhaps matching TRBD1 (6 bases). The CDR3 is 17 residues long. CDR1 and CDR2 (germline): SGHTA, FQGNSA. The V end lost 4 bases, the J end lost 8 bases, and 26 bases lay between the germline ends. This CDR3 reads CASSSSKGGGSLRGYTF. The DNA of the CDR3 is TGTGCCAGCAGCTCATCTAAAGGGGGGGGAAGCCTGAGGGGCTACACCTTC.

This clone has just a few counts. For the CDR3, the DNA is TGTGCCTCCAACCCCGGGGTTACAAACACTGAAGCTTTCTTT. This gives the protein CASNPGVTNTEAFF. The chain uses TRBV30 and TRBJ1-1; D unclear. V dropped 7 bases and J dropped 2 bases, with 17 bases sitting between them. In germline, CDR1 is GTSNPN, CDR2 SVGIG (reference sequence). This CDR3 spans 14 amino acids.

The CDR3: CASSEEQGSQPQHF. CDR3 DNA: TGTGCCAGCAGTGAAGAACAGGGAAGTCAGCCCCAGCATTTT. This chain uses TRBV2 with TRBJ1-5, with D tentatively TRBD1 (6 bases). The CDR3 covers 14 residues. V lost 1 base and J 6 bases, leaving 10 bases between the germline ends. Germline V gene data show CDR1 as SNHLY and CDR2 as FYNNEI.

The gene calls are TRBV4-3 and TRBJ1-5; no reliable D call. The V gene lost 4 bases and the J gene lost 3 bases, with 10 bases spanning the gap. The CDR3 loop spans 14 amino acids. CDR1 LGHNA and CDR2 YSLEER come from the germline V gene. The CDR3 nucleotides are TGCGCCAGCAGCCCCGCAGTGAACAATCAGCCCCAGCATTTT. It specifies CASSPAVNNQPQHF.

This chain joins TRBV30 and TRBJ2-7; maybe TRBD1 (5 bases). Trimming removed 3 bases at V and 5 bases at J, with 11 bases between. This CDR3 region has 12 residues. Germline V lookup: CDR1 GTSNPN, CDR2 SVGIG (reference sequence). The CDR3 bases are TGTGCCTGGAGACAAGACAGAAACGAGCAGTACTTC. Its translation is CAWRQDRNEQYF. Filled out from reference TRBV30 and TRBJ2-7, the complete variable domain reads SQTIHQWPATLVQPVGSPLSLECTVEGTSNPNLYWYRQAAGRGLQLLFYSVGIGQISSEVPQNLSASRPQDRQFILSSKKLLLSDSGFYLCAWRQDRNEQYFGPGTRLTVT.

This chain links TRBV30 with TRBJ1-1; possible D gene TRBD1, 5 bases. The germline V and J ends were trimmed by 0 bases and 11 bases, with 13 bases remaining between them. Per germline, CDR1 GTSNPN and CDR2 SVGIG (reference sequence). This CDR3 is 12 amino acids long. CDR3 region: CAWSVRGIEAFF. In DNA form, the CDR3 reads TGTGCCTGGAGTGTAAGGGGCATTGAGGCTTTCTTT.

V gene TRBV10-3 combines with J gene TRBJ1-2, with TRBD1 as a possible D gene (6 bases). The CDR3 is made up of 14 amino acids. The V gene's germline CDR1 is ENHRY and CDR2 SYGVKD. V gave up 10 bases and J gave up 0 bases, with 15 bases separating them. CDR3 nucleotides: TGTGCCAACGAGGGGGAGCCGCCTAACTATGGCTACACCTTC. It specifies CANEGEPPNYGYTF.

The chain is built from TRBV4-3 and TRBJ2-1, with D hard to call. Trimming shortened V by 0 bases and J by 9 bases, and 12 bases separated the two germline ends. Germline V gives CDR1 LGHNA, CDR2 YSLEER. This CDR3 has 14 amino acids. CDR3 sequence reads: CASSQDRRVGEQFF. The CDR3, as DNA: TGCGCCAGCAGCCAAGATCGTCGCGTCGGTGAGCAGTTCTTC.

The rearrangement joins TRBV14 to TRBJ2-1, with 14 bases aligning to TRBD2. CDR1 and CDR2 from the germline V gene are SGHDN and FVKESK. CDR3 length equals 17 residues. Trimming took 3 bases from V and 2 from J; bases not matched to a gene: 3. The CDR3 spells CASSQWTSGRPYNEQFF. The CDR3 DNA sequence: TGTGCCAGCAGCCAGTGGACTAGCGGGAGGCCCTACAATGAGCAGTTCTTC.

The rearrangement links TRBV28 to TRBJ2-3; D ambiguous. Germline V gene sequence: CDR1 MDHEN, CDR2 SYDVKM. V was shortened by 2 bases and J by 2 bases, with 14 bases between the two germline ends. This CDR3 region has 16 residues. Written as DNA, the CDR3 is TGTGCCAGCAGTTTACGGCGGTCTAAATTCACAGATACGCAGTATTTT. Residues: CASSLRRSKFTDTQYF.

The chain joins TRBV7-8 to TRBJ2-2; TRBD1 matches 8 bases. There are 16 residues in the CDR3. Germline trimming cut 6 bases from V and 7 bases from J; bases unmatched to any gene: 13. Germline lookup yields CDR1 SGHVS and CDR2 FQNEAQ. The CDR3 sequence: CASSLGATGERGELFF. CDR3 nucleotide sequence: TGTGCCAGCAGTTTGGGCGCGACAGGGGAACGCGGGGAGCTGTTTTTT.

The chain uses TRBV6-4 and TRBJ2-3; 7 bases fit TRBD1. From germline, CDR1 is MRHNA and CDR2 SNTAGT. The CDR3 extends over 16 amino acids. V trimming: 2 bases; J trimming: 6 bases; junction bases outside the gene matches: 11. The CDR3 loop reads CASSDGAGGSSDTQYF. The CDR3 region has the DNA TGTGCCAGCAGTGACGGGGCAGGGGGTTCATCGGATACGCAGTATTTT.

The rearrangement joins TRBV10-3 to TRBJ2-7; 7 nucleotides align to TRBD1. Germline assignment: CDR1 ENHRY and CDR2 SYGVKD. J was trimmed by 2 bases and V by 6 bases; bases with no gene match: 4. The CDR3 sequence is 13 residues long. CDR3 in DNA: TGTGCCATCAGGAGGGACAGAACCTACGAGCAGTACTTC. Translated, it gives CAIRRDRTYEQYF.